The rows below give T cell receptor beta chains drawn from one sample of a study of blood T cell repertoires in COVID-19. TCRdb keeps only in-frame clones here, not all; method: immunoSEQ multiplex PCR. The sample carries about 50,000 clones, under 90% recorded once. Sample: peripheral blood. Receptor source: a woman aged 80 or over with COVID-19, enrolled during active disease. Each CDR3 is given with its conserved first and last residue. Each record gives: V gene, clone size, D gene, J gene, CDR3 DNA, CDR3 protein. D genes are given only for firm matches. Some rows mark clone size as missing; the rest say once, few, many or name a class of expanded clone.

TRBV9	once	TRBD1	TRBJ1-4	TGTGCCAGCAGCCGAATTGGGACAGGGTGGGATGAAAAACTGTTTTTT	CASSRIGTGWDEKLFF
TRBV7-9	-	-	TRBJ1-3	TGTGCCAGCAGCTTACATCTACCGAGCTCTGGAAACACCATATATTTT	CASSLHLPSSGNTIYF
TRBV19	-	TRBD1	TRBJ1-1	TGTGCCAGTAGTTCCTTAGGGGACAGGGACCTCAAGGGGGCTTTCTTT	CASSSLGDRDLKGAFF
TRBV28	-	-	TRBJ1-3	TGTGCCAGCAGTTTGGACGGGGGTCGAGGAAACACCATATATTTT	CASSLDGGRGNTIYF
TRBV19	-	-	TRBJ1-4	TGTGCCAGTAGTATGTCGTATGCAACTAATGAAAAACTGTTTTTT	CASSMSYATNEKLFF
TRBV5-6	-	-	TRBJ2-2	TGTGCCAGCAGCTTTCGGGGTGCGAACACCGGGGAGCTGTTTTTT	CASSFRGANTGELFF
TRBV7-9	-	-	TRBJ1-4	TGTGCCAGCAGCTTAGGCGTGGCAGCCGGGAATGAAAAACTGTTTTTT	CASSLGVAAGNEKLFF
TRBV5-1	-	-	TRBJ1-2	TGCGCCAGCAGCGGTACAGGGTTACGTGGCTACACCTTC	CASSGTGLRGYTF
TRBV24-1	-	-	TRBJ1-2	TGTGCCACCAGTGATTTGCGGGAACATGGCTACACCTTC	CATSDLREHGYTF
TRBV27	few	TRBD2	TRBJ2-2	TGTGCCAGCAGTTTACCGGGGGGTCAGAGGACCGGGGAGCTGTTTTTT	CASSLPGGQRTGELFF
TRBV23-1	-	-	TRBJ1-2	TGCGCCAGCAGTCACACTAACTATGGCTACACCTTC	CASSHTNYGYTF
TRBV10-3	-	TRBD2	TRBJ2-1	TGTGCCATCAGTGGAGCTAGCGGGAGTGTAAACAATGAGCAGTTCTTC	CAISGASGSVNNEQFF
TRBV5-5	-	-	TRBJ1-2	TGTGCCAGCAGCCCGGAGTCTACTTACTATGGCTACACCTTC	CASSPESTYYGYTF
TRBV6-1	few	-	TRBJ1-2	TGTGCCAGCAGTGAGAACAGGGTTCCTAACTATGGCTACACCTTC	CASSENRVPNYGYTF
TRBV2	few	TRBD1	TRBJ1-2	TGTGCCAGCAGGTTACAGGGGAATGGCTACACCTTC	CASRLQGNGYTF
TRBV9	few	TRBD1	TRBJ1-6	TGTGCCAGCAGCCCCCCAGGGGGCGATTCACCCCTCCACTTT	CASSPPGGDSPLHF
TRBV19	-	TRBD1	TRBJ2-5	TGTGCCAGTAGTAATTCCTATTGGACAGGTGGACAAGAGACCCAGTACTTC	CASSNSYWTGGQETQYF
TRBV2	few	TRBD1	TRBJ2-2	TGTGCCAGCACCCTCGAGGGACAGGGAACCGGGGAGCTGTTTTTT	CASTLEGQGTGELFF
TRBV4-1	-	TRBD2	TRBJ2-5	TGCGCCAGCAGCCAAGGAACGCTAGCGGGGGGAGAGACCCAGTACTTC	CASSQGTLAGGETQYF
TRBV5-1	-	-	TRBJ1-5	TGCGCCAGCAGAGGAGGGGGCAATCAGCCCCAGCATTTT	CASRGGGNQPQHF
TRBV6-6	-	TRBD1	TRBJ2-1	TGTGCCAGCATAGACAGGGAATCCTACAATGAGCAGTTCTTC	CASIDRESYNEQFF
TRBV28	-	-	TRBJ2-5	TGTGCCAGCAGTTCCCCCGGACAGCGTAGGGAGACCCAGTACTTC	CASSSPGQRRETQYF
TRBV20-1	-	-	TRBJ2-1	TGCAGTGCTAGAAAAGTCAGGGAGCAGTTCTTC	CSARKVREQFF
TRBV5-6	-	TRBD1	TRBJ1-2	TGTGCCAGCAGCTTGGGTCGGGACAGGATTTATGGCTACACCTTC	CASSLGRDRIYGYTF
TRBV5-6	-	TRBD1	TRBJ1-2	TGTGCCAGCAGCTTGCGCGACAGGGTTCTTGGCTACACCTTC	CASSLRDRVLGYTF
TRBV3-1/TRBV3-2	-	-	TRBJ1-5	TGTGCCAGCAGCCAAGGCTCAGGGGTACGGCAGCCCCAGCATTTT	CASSQGSGVRQPQHF